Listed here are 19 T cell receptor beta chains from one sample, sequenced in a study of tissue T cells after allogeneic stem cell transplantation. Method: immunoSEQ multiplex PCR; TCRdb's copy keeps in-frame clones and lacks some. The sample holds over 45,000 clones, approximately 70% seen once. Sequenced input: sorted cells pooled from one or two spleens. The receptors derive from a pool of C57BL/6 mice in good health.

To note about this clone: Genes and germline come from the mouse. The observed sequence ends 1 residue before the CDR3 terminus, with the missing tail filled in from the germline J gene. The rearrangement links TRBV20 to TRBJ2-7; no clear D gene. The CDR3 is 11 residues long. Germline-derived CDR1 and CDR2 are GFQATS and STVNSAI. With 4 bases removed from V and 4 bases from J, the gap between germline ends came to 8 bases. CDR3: CGATANYEQYF. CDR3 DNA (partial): TGTGGTGCTACAGCTAATTATGAACAGTAC.

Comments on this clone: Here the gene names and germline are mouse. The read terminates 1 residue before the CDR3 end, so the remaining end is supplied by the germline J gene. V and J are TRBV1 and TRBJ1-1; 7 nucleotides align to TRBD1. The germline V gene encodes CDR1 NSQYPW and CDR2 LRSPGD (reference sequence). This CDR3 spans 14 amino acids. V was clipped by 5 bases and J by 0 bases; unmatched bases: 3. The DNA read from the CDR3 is TGCACCTGCAGTTCCGGGACAGCAAACACAGAAGTCTTC. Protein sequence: CTCSSGTANTEVF. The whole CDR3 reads CTCSSGTANTEVFF.

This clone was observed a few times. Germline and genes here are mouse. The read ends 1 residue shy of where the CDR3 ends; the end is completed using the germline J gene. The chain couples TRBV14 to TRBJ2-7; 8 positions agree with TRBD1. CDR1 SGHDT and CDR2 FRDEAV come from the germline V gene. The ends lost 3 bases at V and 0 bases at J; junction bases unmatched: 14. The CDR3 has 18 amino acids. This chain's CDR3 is CASSSLRGRLASSYEQYF. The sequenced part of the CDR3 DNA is TGTGCCAGCAGTTCCCTCAGGGGGCGACTGGCGAGCTCCTATGAACAGTAC.

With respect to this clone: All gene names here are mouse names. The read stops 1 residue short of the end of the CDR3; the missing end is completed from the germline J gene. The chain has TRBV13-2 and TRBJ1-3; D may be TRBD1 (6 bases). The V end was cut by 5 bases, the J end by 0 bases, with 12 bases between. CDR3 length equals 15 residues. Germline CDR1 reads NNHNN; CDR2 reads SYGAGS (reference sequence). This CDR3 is CASGVTGDSGNTLYF. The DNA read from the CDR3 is TGTGCCAGCGGGGTGACAGGCGATTCTGGAAATACGCTCTAT.

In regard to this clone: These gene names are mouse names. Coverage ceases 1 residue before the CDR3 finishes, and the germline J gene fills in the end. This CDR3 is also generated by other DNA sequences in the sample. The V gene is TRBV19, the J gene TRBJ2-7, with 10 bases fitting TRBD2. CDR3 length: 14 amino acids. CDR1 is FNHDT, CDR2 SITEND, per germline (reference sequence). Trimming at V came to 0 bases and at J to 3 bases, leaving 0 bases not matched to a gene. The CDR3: CASSIGTGGYEQYF. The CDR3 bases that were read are TGTGCCAGCAGTATAGGGACTGGGGGCTATGAACAGTAC.

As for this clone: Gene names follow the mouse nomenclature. The part of the CDR3 DNA that was read is TGTGCCTGGATGGGGAGCTCCTATGAACAGTAC. Translated: CAWMGSSYEQY. The complete CDR3 protein is CAWMGSSYEQYF. The V gene is TRBV31, the J gene TRBJ2-7; D is possibly TRBD2 (5 bases). From the germline J gene comes the end of the CDR3, since the read stops 1 residue before it. The V end was cut by 4 bases, the J end by 0 bases, with 7 bases between. Looked up from germline, CDR1 is GKSSPN and CDR2 is SITVG. The CDR3 consists of 12 residues.

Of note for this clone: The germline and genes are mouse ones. CDR3 sequence reads: CASSRDWGGNTGQLYF. CDR3 bases read: TGTGCCAGCTCCCGAGACTGGGGGGGAAACACCGGGCAGCTCTAC. The chain is built from TRBV12-1 and TRBJ2-2; 11 bases line up with TRBD2. Sequencing ends 1 residue short of the CDR3 end; the germline J gene provides the rest. This CDR3 contains 16 residues. Unmatched junction bases numbered 4, after V lost 4 bases and J lost 1 base. The V gene's germline CDR1 is SGHSN and CDR2 HYEKVE.

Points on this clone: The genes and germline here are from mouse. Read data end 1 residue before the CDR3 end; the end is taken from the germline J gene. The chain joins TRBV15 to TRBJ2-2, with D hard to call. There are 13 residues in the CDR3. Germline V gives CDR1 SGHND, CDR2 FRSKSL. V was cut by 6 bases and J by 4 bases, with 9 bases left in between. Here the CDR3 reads CASSHGGTGQLYF. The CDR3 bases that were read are TGTGCCAGCAGCCACGGAGGCACCGGGCAGCTCTAC.

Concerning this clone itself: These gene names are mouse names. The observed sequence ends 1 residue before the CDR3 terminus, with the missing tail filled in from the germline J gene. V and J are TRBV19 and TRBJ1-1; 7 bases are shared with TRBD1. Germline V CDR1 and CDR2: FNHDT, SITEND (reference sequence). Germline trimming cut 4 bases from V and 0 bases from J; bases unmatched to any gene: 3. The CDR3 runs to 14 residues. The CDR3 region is CASSRTGENTEVFF. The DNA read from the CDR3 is TGTGCCAGCAGTCGGACAGGTGAGAACACAGAAGTCTTC.

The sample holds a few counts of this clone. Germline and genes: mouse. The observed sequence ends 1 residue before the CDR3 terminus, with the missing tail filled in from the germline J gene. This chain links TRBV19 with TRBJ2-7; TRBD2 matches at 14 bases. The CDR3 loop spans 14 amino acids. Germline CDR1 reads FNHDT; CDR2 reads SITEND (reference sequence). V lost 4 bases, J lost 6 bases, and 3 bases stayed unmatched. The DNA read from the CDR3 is TGTGCCAGCAGTCGGGACTGGGGGGGCGCTGAACAGTAC. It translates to CASSRDWGGAEQY. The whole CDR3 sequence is CASSRDWGGAEQYF.

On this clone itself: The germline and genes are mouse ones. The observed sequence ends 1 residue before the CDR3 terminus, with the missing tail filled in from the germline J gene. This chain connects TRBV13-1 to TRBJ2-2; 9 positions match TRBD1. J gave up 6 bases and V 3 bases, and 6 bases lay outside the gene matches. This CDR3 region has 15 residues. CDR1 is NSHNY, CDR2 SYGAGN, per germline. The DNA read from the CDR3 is TGTGCCAGCAGTGTGGGACAGGGCGGGGCCGGGCAGCTCTAC. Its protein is CASSVGQGGAGQLY. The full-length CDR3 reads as CASSVGQGGAGQLYF.

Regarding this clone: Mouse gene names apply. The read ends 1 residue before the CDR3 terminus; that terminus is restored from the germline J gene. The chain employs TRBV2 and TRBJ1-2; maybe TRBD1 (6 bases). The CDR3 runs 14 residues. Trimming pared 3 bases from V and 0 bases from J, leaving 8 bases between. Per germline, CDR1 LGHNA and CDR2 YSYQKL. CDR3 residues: CASSQTGSNSDYTF. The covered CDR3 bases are TGTGCCAGCAGCCAGACAGGTTCAAACTCCGACTACACC.

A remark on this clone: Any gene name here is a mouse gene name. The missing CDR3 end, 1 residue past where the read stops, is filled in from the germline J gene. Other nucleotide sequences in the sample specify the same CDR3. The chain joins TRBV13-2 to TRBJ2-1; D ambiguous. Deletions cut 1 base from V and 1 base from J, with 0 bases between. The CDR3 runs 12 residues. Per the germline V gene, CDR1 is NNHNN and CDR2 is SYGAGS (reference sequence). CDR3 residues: CASGDNYAEQFF. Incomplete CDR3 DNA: TGTGCCAGCGGTGATAACTATGCTGAGCAGTTC.

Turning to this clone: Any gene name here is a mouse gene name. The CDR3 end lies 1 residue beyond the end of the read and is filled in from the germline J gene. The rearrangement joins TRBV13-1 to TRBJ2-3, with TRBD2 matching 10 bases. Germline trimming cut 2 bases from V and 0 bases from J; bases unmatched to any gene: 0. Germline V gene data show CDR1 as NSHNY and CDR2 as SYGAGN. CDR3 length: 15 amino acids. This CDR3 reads CASSEGLGSAETLYF. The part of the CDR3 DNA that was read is TGTGCCAGCAGTGAGGGACTGGGGAGTGCAGAAACGCTGTAT.

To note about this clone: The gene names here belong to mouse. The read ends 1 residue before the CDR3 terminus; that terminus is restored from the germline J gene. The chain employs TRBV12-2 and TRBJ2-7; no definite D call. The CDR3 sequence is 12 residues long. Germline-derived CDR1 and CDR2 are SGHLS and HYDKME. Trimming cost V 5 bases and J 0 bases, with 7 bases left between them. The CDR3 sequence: CASWRVSYEQYF. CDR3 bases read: TGTGCCAGCTGGAGGGTCTCCTATGAACAGTAC.

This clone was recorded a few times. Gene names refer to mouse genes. CDR3 bases read: TGTGCCAGCAGCCTCCGACTGGGGCCTTATGAACAGTAC. Translating gives CASSLRLGPYEQY. The full CDR3 protein is CASSLRLGPYEQYF. The rearrangement joins TRBV2 to TRBJ2-7; TRBD2 aligns across 8 bases. Read data end 1 residue before the CDR3 end; the end is taken from the germline J gene. In germline, CDR1 is LGHNA, CDR2 YSYQKL. This CDR3 has 14 residues. With V trimmed by 4 bases and J by 4 bases, 6 bases remained unmatched.

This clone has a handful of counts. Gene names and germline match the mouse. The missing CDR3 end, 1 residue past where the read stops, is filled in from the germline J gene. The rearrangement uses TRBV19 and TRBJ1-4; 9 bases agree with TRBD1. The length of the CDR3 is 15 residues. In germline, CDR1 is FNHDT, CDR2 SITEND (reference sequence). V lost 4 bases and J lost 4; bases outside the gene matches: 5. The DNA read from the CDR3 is TGTGCCAGCAGTCTGGACAGGGGCGGCAACGAAAGATTATTT. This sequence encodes CASSLDRGGNERLF. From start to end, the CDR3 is CASSLDRGGNERLFF.

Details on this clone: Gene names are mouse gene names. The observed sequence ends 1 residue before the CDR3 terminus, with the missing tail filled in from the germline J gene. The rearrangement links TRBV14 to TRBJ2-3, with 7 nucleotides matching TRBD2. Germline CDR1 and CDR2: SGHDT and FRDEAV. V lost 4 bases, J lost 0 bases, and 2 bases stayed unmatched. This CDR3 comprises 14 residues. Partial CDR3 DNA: TGTGCCAGCAGTCGGACTGGTAGTGCAGAAACGCTGTAT. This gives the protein CASSRTGSAETLY. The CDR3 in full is CASSRTGSAETLYF.

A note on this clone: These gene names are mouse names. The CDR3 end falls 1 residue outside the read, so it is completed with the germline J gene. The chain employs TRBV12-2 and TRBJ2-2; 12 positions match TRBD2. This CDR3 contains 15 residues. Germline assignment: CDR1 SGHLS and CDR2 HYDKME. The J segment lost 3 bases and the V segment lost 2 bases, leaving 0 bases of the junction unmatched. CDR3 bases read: TGTGCCAGCTCTCGGGACTGGGGGGACACCGGGCAGCTCTAC. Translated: CASSRDWGDTGQLY. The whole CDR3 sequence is CASSRDWGDTGQLYF. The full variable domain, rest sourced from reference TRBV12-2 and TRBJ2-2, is NSGVVQSPRYIIKGKGERSILKCIPISGHLSVAWYQQTQGQELKFFIQHYDKMERDKGNLPSRFSVQQFDDYHSEMNMSALELEDSAVYFCASSRDWGDTGQLYFGEGSKLTVL.